Listed below are T cell receptor beta chains from one sample, sequenced in a study of T-cell memory formation after mild COVID-19. TCRdb ran MiXCR on the 5' RACE reads and lists one entry per CDR3 protein. This sample carries 300,000 to 400,000 distinct CDR3 sequences, roughly 21% of them seen once, and the ten largest clones take around 13%. The sequenced sample was PBMCs or a T cell subset sorted from them (not recorded which). The receptors shown here come from an adult woman who had mild COVID-19 (a few samples of this study predate the infection). Cell type and time point are not known. Both conserved end residues are part of each CDR3. The D gene is left open where the match is weak. The listing skips clone size in some rows; elsewhere it reads once, few, many or a size class.

abundance,v_gene,d_gene,j_gene,CDR3aa,CDR3nt
many,TRBV4-1,NA,TRBJ2-7,CASSQDSGRGGYEQYF,TGCGCCAGCAGCCAAGATTCAGGCAGGGGAGGTTACGAGCAGTACTTC
few,TRBV18,TRBD1,TRBJ1-1,CASSPLRGQNTEAFF,TGTGCCAGCTCACCCTTGAGGGGGCAGAACACTGAAGCTTTCTTT
few,TRBV7-3,NA,TRBJ2-1,CASSSRERPNEQFF,TGTGCCAGCAGCTCCCGGGAGAGGCCCAATGAGCAGTTCTTC
NA,TRBV30,TRBD1,TRBJ1-1,CAWSDLDRDVRLNTEAFF,TGTGCCTGGAGTGACCTGGACAGGGACGTACGCCTGAACACTGAAGCTTTCTTT
few,TRBV12-3/TRBV12-4,NA,TRBJ2-2,CASYYTGELFF,TGTGCCAGCTATTACACCGGGGAGCTGTTTTTT
NA,TRBV6-5,TRBD1,TRBJ2-2,CASSYSLGTAGNTGELFF,TGTGCCAGCAGTTACTCGTTGGGGACAGCCGGGAACACCGGGGAGCTGTTTTTT
few,TRBV6-5,TRBD1,TRBJ1-5,CASRQLTGGDQPQHF,TGTGCCAGCAGACAGCTGACAGGGGGGGATCAGCCCCAGCATTTT
few,TRBV28,TRBD1,TRBJ2-7,CASNHRGQLSYEQYF,TGTGCCAGCAACCACCGGGGACAGTTGTCCTACGAGCAGTACTTC
few,TRBV5-1,NA,TRBJ2-7,CASSHEKGAYEQYF,TGCGCCAGCAGCCATGAAAAGGGAGCCTACGAGCAGTACTTC
few,TRBV25-1,NA,TRBJ1-1,CASSEWKPTGGTEAFF,TGTGCCAGCAGTGAATGGAAACCTACCGGGGGCACTGAAGCTTTCTTT
NA,TRBV6-2/TRBV6-3,TRBD2,TRBJ2-2,CASSYSSGLAVNTGELF,TGTGCCAGCAGTTACTCGTCAGGACTAGCGGTTAACACCGGGGAGCTGTTT
NA,TRBV6-5,NA,TRBJ2-5,CASSYSFNQRVQETQYF,TGTGCCAGCAGTTACTCGTTTAACCAAAGGGTCCAAGAGACCCAGTACTTC